The source of this T cell receptor (beta chain) is a study of glioma-infiltrating T cells. Study-wide results and caveats: Gliomas, especially low-grade, showed above-expected tissue-blood divergence; non-neoplastic patients showed below.

On this clonotype itself: Antigen unknown.

Using RNA template, CDR3s of TCR alpha and beta were amplified with iRepertoire arm-PCR. TCRdb passed the multiplex PCR reads through MiXCR, listing each CDR3 protein once. In the table there are roughly 100,000 distinct CDR3 sequences, about 28% of which are singletons. There are 14 residues in the CDR3. In germline, CDR1 is SGHDT, CDR2 YYEEEE. V lost 4 bases, J lost 8 bases, and 16 bases lay in between. The rearrangement joins TRBV5-6 to TRBJ2-1; D unclear. This sequence originates from a human donor with low-grade glioma or glioblastoma, undergoing nonglioma brain surgery, or in good health (not recorded which). The sequencing sample was made of glioma tissue, nonneoplastic brain tissue, or PBMCs (not recorded which). The CDR3 loop reads CASSPPESRHEQFF. CDR3 sequence (DNA): TGTGCCAGCAGCCCCCCAGAATCCCGCCATGAGCAGTTCTTC.